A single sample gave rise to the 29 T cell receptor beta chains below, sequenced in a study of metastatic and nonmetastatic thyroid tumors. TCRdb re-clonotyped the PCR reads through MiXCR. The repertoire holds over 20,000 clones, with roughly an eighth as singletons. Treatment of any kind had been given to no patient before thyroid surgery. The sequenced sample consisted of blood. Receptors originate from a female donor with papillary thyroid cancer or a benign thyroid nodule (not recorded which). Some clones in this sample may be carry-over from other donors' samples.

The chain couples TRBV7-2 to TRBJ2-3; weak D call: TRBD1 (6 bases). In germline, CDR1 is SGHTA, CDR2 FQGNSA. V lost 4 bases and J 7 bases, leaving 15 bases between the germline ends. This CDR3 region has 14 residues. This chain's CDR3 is CASSSVQGAYTQYF. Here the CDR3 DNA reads TGTGCCAGCAGCTCTGTACAGGGCGCATATACGCAGTATTTT.

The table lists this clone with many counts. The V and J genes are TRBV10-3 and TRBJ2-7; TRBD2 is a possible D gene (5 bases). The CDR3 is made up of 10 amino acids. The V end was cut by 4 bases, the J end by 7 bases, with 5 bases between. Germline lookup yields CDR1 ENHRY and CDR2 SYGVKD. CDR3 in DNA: TGTGCCATCAGTGCGGGGGAGCAGTACTTC. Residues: CAISAGEQYF.

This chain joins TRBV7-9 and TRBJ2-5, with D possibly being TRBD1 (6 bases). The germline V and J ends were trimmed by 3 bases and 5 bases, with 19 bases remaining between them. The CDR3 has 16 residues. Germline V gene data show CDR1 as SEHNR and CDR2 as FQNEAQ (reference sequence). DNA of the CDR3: TGTGCCAGCAGCTTTTCAGGGGATTTTACGGGGGAGACCCAGTACTTC. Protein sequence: CASSFSGDFTGETQYF.

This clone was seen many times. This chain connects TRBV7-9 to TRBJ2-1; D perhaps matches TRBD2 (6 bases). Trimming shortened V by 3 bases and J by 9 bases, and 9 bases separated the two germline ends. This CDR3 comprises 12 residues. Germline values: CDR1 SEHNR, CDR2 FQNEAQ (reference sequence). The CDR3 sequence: CASSFTSREQFF. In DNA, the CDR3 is TGTGCCAGCAGCTTCACTAGCCGTGAGCAGTTCTTC.

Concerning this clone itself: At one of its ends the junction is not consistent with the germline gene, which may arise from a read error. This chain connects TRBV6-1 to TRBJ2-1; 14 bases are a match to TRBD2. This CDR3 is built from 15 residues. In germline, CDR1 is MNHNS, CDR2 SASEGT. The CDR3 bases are TGTGCCAGCATCAGGGGACTAGCGGGAGAAGATGAGCAGCTCTTC. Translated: CASIRGLAGEDEQLF.

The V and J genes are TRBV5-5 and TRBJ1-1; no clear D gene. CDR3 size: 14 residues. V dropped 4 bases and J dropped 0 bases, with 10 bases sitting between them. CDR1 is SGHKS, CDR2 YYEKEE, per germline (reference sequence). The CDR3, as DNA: TGTGCCAGCAGCACCGGGTTTGTGAACACTGAAGCTTTCTTT. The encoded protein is CASSTGFVNTEAFF.

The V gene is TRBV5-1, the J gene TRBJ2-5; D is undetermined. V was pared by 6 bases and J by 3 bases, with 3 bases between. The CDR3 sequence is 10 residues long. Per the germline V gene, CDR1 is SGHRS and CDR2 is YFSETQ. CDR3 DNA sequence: TGCGCCAGCACCAAAGAGACCCAGTACTTC. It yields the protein CASTKETQYF.

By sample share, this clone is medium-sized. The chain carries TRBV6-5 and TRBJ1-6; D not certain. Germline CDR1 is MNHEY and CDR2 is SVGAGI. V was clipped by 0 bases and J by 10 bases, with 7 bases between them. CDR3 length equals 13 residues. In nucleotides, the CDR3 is TGTGCCAGCAGTTACTCCACCGGGTCACCCCTCCACTTT. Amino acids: CASSYSTGSPLHF.

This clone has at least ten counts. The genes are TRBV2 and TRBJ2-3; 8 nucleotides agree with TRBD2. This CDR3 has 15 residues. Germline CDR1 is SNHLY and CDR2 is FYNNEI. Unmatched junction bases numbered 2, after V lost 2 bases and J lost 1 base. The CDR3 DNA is TGTGCCAGCAGTGAAATGACTAGCGGCACAGATACGCAGTATTTT. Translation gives CASSEMTSGTDTQYF.

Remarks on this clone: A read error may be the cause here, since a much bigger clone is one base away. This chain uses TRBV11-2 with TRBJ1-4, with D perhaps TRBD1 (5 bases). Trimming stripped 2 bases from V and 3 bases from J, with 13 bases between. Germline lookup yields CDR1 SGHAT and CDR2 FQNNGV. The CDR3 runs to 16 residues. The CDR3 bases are TGTGCCAGCAGCTTAAAACCGGGGCCACCTAATGAAAAACTGTTTTTT. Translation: CASSLKPGPPNEKLFF.

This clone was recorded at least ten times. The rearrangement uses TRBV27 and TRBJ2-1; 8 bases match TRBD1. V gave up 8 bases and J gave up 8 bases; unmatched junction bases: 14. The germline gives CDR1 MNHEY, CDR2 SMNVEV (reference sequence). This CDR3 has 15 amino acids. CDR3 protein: CASRPRDRLLYEQFF. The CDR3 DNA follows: TGTGCCAGCCGACCCCGGGACAGGTTATTATATGAGCAGTTCTTC.

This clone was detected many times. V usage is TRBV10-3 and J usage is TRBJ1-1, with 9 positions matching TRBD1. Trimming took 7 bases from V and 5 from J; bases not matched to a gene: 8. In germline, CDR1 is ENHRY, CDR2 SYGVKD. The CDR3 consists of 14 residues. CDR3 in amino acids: CAITTGTGRTEAFF. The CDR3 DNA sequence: TGTGCCATCACAACCGGGACAGGGAGGACTGAAGCTTTCTTT.

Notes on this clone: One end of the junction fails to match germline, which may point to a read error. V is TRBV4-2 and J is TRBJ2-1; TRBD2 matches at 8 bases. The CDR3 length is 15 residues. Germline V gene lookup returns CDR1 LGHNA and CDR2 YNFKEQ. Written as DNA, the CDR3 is TGTGCCAGCAGCCACCGTACTAGCGGATACAGTGAGCAGTTCTTC. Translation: CASSHRTSGYSEQFF.

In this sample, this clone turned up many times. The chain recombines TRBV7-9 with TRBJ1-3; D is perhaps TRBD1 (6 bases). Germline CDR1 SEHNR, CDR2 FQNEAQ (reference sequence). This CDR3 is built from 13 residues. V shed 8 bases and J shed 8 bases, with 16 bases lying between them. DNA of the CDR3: TGTGCCAGCGGTTCCGGGACATGGGACACCATATATTTT. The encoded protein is CASGSGTWDTIYF.

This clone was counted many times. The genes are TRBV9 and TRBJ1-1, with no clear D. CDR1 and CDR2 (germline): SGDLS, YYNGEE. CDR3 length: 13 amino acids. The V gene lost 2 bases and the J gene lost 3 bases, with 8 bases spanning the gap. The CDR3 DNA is TGTGCCAGCAGCGTCTCCCCTCACACTGAAGCTTTCTTT. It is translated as CASSVSPHTEAFF.

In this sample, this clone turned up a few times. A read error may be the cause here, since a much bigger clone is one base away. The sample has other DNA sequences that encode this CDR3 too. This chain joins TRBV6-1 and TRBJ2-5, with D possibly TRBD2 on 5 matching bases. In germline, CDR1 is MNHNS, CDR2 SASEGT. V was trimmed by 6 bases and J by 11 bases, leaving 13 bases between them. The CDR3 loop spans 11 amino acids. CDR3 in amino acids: CASSRGRTQYF. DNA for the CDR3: TGTGCCAGCAGCCGCGGAAGGACTCAGTACTTC.

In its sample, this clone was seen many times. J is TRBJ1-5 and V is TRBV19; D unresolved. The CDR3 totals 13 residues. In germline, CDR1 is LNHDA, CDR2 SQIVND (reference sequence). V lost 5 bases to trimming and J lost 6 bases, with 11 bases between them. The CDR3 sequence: CASSPSKIQPQHF. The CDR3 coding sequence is TGTGCCAGTAGTCCCTCTAAAATTCAGCCCCAGCATTTT.

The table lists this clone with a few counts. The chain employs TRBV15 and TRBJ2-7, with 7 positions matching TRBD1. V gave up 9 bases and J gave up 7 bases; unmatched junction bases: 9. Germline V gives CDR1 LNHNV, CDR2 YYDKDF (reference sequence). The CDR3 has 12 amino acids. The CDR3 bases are TGTGCCACAATAGGGACAGTTGTAGAGCAGTACTTC. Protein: CATIGTVVEQYF.

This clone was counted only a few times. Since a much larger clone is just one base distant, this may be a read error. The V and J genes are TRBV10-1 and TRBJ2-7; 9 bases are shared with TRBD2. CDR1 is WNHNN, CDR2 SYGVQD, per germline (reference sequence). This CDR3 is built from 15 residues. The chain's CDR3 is CSSSEETSGSYEQHF. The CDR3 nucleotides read TGCTCCAGCAGTGAGGAGACTAGCGGATCCTACGAGCAGCACTTC.

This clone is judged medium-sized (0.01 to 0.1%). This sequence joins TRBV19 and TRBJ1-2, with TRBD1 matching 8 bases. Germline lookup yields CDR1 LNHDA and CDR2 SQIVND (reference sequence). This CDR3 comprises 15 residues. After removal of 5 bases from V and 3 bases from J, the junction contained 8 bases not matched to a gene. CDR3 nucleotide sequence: TGTGCCAGTAGTCCCTCCAGGGGGCGCGACTATGGCTACACCTTC. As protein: CASSPSRGRDYGYTF.

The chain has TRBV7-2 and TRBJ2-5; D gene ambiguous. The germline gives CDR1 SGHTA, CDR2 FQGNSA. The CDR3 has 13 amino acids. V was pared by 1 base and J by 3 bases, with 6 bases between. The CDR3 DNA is TGTGCCAGCAGCTTAGGCCTAGAAGAGACCCAGTACTTC. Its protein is CASSLGLEETQYF.

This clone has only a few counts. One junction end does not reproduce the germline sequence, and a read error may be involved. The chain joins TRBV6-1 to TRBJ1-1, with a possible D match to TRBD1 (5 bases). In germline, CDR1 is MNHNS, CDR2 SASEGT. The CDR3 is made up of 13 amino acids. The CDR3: CSSSEMTDTEAFF. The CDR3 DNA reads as TGTTCCAGCAGTGAAATGACAGACACTGAAGCTTTCTTT.

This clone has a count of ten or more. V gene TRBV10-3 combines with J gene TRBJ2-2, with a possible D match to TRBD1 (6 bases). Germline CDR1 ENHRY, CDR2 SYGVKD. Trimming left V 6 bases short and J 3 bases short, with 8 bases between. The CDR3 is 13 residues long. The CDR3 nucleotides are TGTGCCATCAGGTACAGGGACACCGGGGAGCTGTTTTTT. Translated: CAIRYRDTGELFF.

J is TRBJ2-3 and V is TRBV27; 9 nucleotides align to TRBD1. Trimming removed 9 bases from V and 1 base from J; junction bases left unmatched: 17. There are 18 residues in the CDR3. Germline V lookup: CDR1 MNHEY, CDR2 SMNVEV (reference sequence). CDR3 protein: CASKTGTGIGVGTDTQYF. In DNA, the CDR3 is TGTGCCAGTAAGACCGGGACAGGGATAGGCGTCGGCACAGATACGCAGTATTTT.

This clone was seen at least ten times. The CDR3 region is CASSNLDRGSGNTIYF. The CDR3, as DNA: TGTGCCAGCAGTAATTTAGACCGGGGCTCTGGAAACACCATATATTTT. The V call is TRBV5-6, the J call TRBJ1-3, with unresolved D. Trimming removed 5 bases from V and 0 bases from J, with 15 bases in between. This CDR3 has 16 residues. In germline, CDR1 is SGHDT, CDR2 YYEEEE.

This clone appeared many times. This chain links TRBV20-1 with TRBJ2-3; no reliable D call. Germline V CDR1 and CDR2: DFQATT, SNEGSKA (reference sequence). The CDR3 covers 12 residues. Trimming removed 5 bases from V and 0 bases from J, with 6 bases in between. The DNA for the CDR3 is TGCAGTGCTTCAGATAGCACAGATACGCAGTATTTT. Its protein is CSASDSTDTQYF.

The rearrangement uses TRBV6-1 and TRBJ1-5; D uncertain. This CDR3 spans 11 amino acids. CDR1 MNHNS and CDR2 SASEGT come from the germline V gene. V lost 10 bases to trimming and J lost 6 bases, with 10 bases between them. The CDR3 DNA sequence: TGTGCCACCTCGTCTCTTCAGCCCCAGCATTTT. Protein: CATSSLQPQHF.

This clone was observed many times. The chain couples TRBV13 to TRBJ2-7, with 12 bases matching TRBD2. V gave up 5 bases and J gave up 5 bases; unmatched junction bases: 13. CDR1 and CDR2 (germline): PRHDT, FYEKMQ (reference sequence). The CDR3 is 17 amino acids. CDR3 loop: CASSVGASGRAKHEQYF. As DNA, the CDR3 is TGTGCCAGCAGCGTGGGTGCTAGCGGGAGGGCCAAACACGAGCAGTACTTC. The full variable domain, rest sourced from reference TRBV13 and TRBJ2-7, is AAGVIQSPRHLIKEKRETATLKCYPIPRHDTVYWYQQGPGQDPQFLISFYEKMQSDKGSIPDRFSAQQFSDYHSELNMSSLELGDSALYFCASSVGASGRAKHEQYFGPGTRLTVT.

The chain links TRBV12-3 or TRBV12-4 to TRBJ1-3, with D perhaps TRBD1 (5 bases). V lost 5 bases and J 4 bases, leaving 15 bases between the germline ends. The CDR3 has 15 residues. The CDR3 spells CASSQSGGTGNTIYF. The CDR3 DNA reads TGTGCCAGCAGTCAATCTGGGGGGACCGGAAACACCATATATTTT.